Below, 26 T cell receptor beta chains from the same sample are listed, as sequenced in a study of blood T cell repertoires in COVID-19. Data came from immunoSEQ multiplex PCR; TCRdb stores just in-frame clones and leaves some out. The sample contains about 250,000 clones, 86% of which appear only once. Sequencing was done on a sample of peripheral blood. These receptor sequences come from a woman between 55 and 75 years old who had recovered from COVID-19.

The chain is built from TRBV3-1 (or the pseudogene TRBV3-2) and TRBJ2-5, with 11 nucleotides matching TRBD2. Losses at the gene ends were 1 base for V and 3 bases for J; bases not matched to a gene: 4. Germline V gives CDR1 LGHDT, CDR2 YNNKEL (reference sequence). This CDR3 is built from 16 residues. The CDR3 DNA follows: TGTGCCAGCAGCCAAGCGTCGACTAGCGGGGAAGAGACCCAGTACTTC. It translates to CASSQASTSGEETQYF.

V is TRBV3-1 (or the pseudogene TRBV3-2) and J is TRBJ1-4; possible D gene TRBD1, 5 bases. The germline V gene encodes CDR1 LGHDT and CDR2 YNNKEL (reference sequence). Deletions cut 2 bases from V and 3 bases from J, with 16 bases between. The CDR3 sequence is 17 residues long. This CDR3 reads CASSQNPLTASNEKLFF. CDR3 coding DNA: TGTGCCAGCAGCCAAAACCCCTTGACAGCCTCTAATGAAAAACTGTTTTTT.

This chain joins TRBV6-5 and TRBJ2-1; tentatively, D is TRBD1 (6 bases). The germline gives CDR1 MNHEY, CDR2 SVGAGI. The CDR3 extends over 13 amino acids. V was trimmed by 6 bases and J by 6 bases, leaving 12 bases between them. In DNA form, the CDR3 reads TGTGCCAGCAGATACAGGACAGTCAATGAGCAGTTCTTC. Translated, it gives CASRYRTVNEQFF.

The chain uses TRBV19 and TRBJ2-1; TRBD2 aligns across 10 bases. This CDR3 region has 16 residues. Losses at the gene ends were 5 bases for V and 9 bases for J; bases not matched to a gene: 13. From germline, CDR1 is LNHDA and CDR2 SQIVND (reference sequence). The CDR3 here is CASSSRPAGGHGEQFF. The CDR3 DNA reads as TGTGCCAGTAGTTCGCGTCCAGCGGGGGGGCATGGTGAGCAGTTCTTC.

The chain is built from TRBV7-2 and TRBJ1-5, with a tentative D call TRBD1 (6 bases). Looked up from germline, CDR1 is SGHTA and CDR2 is FQGNSA. The CDR3 totals 15 residues. V gave up 5 bases and J gave up 1 base, with 12 bases separating them. The CDR3 region has the DNA TGTGCCAGCAGCCCCGGACAGACGAGCAATCAGCCCCAGCATTTT. Translated: CASSPGQTSNQPQHF. The full variable domain, its missing parts supplied by reference TRBV7-2 and TRBJ1-5, is GAGVSQSPSNKVTEKGKDVELRCDPISGHTALYWYRQSLGQGLEFLIYFQGNSAPDKSGLPSDRFSAERTGGSVSTLTIQRTQQEDSAVYLCASSPGQTSNQPQHFGDGTRLSIL.

This chain uses TRBV7-2 with TRBJ2-7, with D possibly being TRBD1 (7 bases). This CDR3 comprises 16 residues. V lost 5 bases and J lost 3, with 20 bases in between. The germline V gene has CDR1 SGHTA and CDR2 FQGNSA. CDR3 sequence (DNA): TGTGCCAGCAGCCCGAACGGACGGAGGGGGCTCTACGAGCAGTACTTC. It specifies CASSPNGRRGLYEQYF.

The J gene is TRBJ2-1, the V gene TRBV6-6; possibly TRBD1 for D (5 bases). The germline V gene encodes CDR1 MNHNY and CDR2 SVGAGI (reference sequence). There are 13 residues in the CDR3. Trimming took off 2 bases at V and 5 bases at J, with 7 bases between the two ends. The CDR3 DNA sequence: TGTGCCAGCAGTTACGACAGCCACAATGAGCAGTTCTTC. Amino acid sequence: CASSYDSHNEQFF.

This sequence joins TRBV6-5 and TRBJ1-2; D perhaps matches TRBD1 (5 bases). Trimming took off 2 bases at V and 7 bases at J, with 14 bases between the two ends. The germline CDR1 and CDR2 sequences are MNHEY and SVGAGI. The CDR3 covers 14 residues. The chain's CDR3 is CASSYGRARAGYTF. The CDR3 DNA reads as TGTGCCAGCAGTTACGGCAGGGCCCGCGCTGGCTACACCTTC.

This clone is labeled as medium-sized. The V call is TRBV5-6, the J call TRBJ2-3; TRBD2 matches at 8 bases. The length of the CDR3 is 17 residues. The J segment lost 2 bases and the V segment lost 2 bases, leaving 10 bases of the junction unmatched. The germline V gene has CDR1 SGHDT and CDR2 YYEEEE. CDR3 amino acids: CASSFSGGAGATDTQYF. CDR3 DNA sequence: TGTGCCAGCAGCTTCTCCGGGGGGGCAGGAGCCACAGATACGCAGTATTTT.

This rearrangement joins TRBV2 to TRBJ1-4, with a tentative D call TRBD1 (5 bases). CDR3 length: 13 residues. V was trimmed by 11 bases and J by 4 bases, leaving 14 bases between them. Germline CDR1 and CDR2: SNHLY and FYNNEI. The CDR3 sequence is CACTGLSNEKLFF. The CDR3 DNA is TGTGCCTGTACAGGTCTTAGTAATGAAAAACTGTTTTTT.

This chain uses TRBV7-8 with TRBJ2-5; D gene uncertain. The CDR3 is 14 residues long. Germline V lookup: CDR1 SGHVS, CDR2 FQNEAQ. The germline V and J ends were trimmed by 5 bases and 2 bases, with 12 bases remaining between them. The CDR3 loop reads CASSIRHLQETQYF. The CDR3, as DNA: TGTGCCAGCAGCATTCGACACCTACAAGAGACCCAGTACTTC.

The rearrangement joins TRBV7-9 to TRBJ2-7; tentative D call: TRBD2 (5 bases). The length of the CDR3 is 14 residues. Germline-derived CDR1 and CDR2 are SEHNR and FQNEAQ (reference sequence). Deletions cut 5 bases from V and 1 base from J, with 12 bases between. The CDR3: CASSRSRGSYEQYF. In nucleotides, the CDR3 is TGTGCCAGCAGCCGCTCCCGCGGGTCCTACGAGCAGTACTTC.

On this clone: Sequence at one end of the junction differs from germline and may be a read error. The chain is built from TRBV6-2 or TRBV6-3 and TRBJ1-1; TRBD1 matches 10 bases. The CDR3 sequence is 14 residues long. Per germline, CDR1 MNHEY and CDR2 SVGEGT. Here the CDR3 DNA reads TGTGCCAGCAGTCACTCCGGGACAGGGGTACGAGCTTTCTTT. Residues: CASSHSGTGVRAFF.

The J gene is TRBJ2-3, the V gene TRBV7-9, with 9 nucleotides matching TRBD1. The CDR3 is 14 amino acids. Germline V gives CDR1 SEHNR, CDR2 FQNEAQ (reference sequence). Unmatched junction bases numbered 3, after V lost 5 bases and J lost 3 bases. CDR3 bases: TGTGCCAGCAGCCGGGGACAGGGAACAGATACGCAGTATTTT. Translated: CASSRGQGTDTQYF.

A single count supports this clone. The CDR3 spells CASGLGTTNTEAFF. CDR3 bases: TGTGCTAGTGGTTTAGGGACAACGAACACTGAAGCTTTCTTT. V usage is TRBV12-5 and J usage is TRBJ1-1; maybe TRBD1 (6 bases). CDR3 size: 14 residues. Germline V CDR1 and CDR2: LGHNT, FRNRAP. V gave up 3 bases and J gave up 1 base, with 9 bases separating them.

The J gene is TRBJ2-5, the V gene TRBV27; TRBD2 matches 10 bases. The CDR3 length is 15 residues. J lost 2 bases, V lost 4 bases, and 4 bases had no gene match. In germline, CDR1 is MNHEY, CDR2 SMNVEV (reference sequence). The chain's CDR3 is CASSYSGGTQETQYF. CDR3 bases: TGTGCCAGCAGTTATAGCGGGGGGACGCAAGAGACCCAGTACTTC.

The chain recombines TRBV18 with TRBJ1-2, with a weak D call TRBD1 (5 bases). There are 15 residues in the CDR3. Trimming pared 3 bases from V and 3 bases from J, leaving 14 bases between. Germline V gene sequence: CDR1 KGHSH, CDR2 LQKENI. Written as DNA, the CDR3 is TGTGCCAGCTCACCTTCGGGCAGGGAGGACTATGGCTACACCTTC. Protein product: CASSPSGREDYGYTF.

The chain employs TRBV7-9 and TRBJ1-5; no definite D call. Trimming pared 3 bases from V and 2 bases from J, leaving 11 bases between. CDR3 size: 15 residues. Germline CDR1 and CDR2: SEHNR and FQNEAQ (reference sequence). Here the CDR3 reads CASSLRASGNQPQHF. DNA of the CDR3: TGTGCCAGCAGCTTGAGGGCGAGCGGCAATCAGCCCCAGCATTTT.

This rearrangement joins TRBV27 to TRBJ2-3; D possibly corresponds to TRBD2 (5 bases). CDR3 size: 20 residues. V was pared by 6 bases and J by 0 bases, with 28 bases between. Looked up from germline, CDR1 is MNHEY and CDR2 is SMNVEV (reference sequence). Here the CDR3 DNA reads TGTGCCAGCAGACCCACGCCACCCCCCATAGCGCCACTCAGCACAGATACGCAGTATTTT. Its translation is CASRPTPPPIAPLSTDTQYF.

V gene TRBV7-9 combines with J gene TRBJ1-3, with 7 nucleotides matching TRBD1. V gave up 8 bases and J gave up 0 bases; unmatched junction bases: 7. Germline V gene lookup returns CDR1 SEHNR and CDR2 FQNEAQ (reference sequence). CDR3 size: 15 residues. The CDR3 DNA follows: TGTGCCAGCTCACGGCCAGGGGGCTCTGGAAACACCATATATTTT. Amino acids: CASSRPGGSGNTIYF.

This chain joins TRBV10-3 and TRBJ1-1; TRBD1 matches 8 bases. J lost 14 bases, V lost 8 bases, and 13 bases had no gene match. This CDR3 comprises 12 residues. The germline V gene has CDR1 ENHRY and CDR2 SYGVKD. CDR3 sequence reads: CAISRAGGVRFF. The CDR3 DNA reads TGTGCCATCTCACGGGCAGGGGGCGTGCGGTTCTTT.

This chain uses TRBV6-5 with TRBJ2-3; maybe TRBD2 (5 bases). V was clipped by 8 bases and J by 3 bases, with 15 bases between them. Germline CDR1 and CDR2: MNHEY and SVGAGI. This CDR3 contains 14 residues. Written as DNA, the CDR3 is TGTGCCAGCCTGGACTGGGTTCGTACAGATACGCAGTATTTT. Its translation is CASLDWVRTDTQYF.

The V gene is TRBV7-8, the J gene TRBJ1-2; 10 bases are shared with TRBD1. The CDR3 is 17 residues long. With 4 bases clipped from V and 0 bases from J, the junction kept 8 bases outside the gene matches. CDR1 SGHVS and CDR2 FQNEAQ come from the germline V gene. Here the CDR3 DNA reads TGTGCCAGCAGCTCCCCGGGCGGGACAGGGGCTAACTATGGCTACACCTTC. Translating gives CASSSPGGTGANYGYTF. Together with reference TRBV7-8 and TRBJ1-2, the CDR3 gives the full variable domain: GAGVSQSPRYKVAKRGQDVALRCDPISGHVSLFWYQQALGQGPEFLTYFQNEAQLDKSGLPSDRFFAERPEGSVSTLKIQRTQQEDSAVYLCASSSPGGTGANYGYTFGSGTRLTVV.

V gene TRBV6-5 combines with J gene TRBJ2-3, with D possibly TRBD2 on 7 matching bases. Germline CDR1 MNHEY, CDR2 SVGAGI. Trimming took 7 bases from V and 6 from J, leaving 14 bases between them. CDR3 length equals 13 residues. The CDR3 region is CASKEGGLDTQYF. As DNA, the CDR3 is TGTGCCAGCAAGGAGGGGGGGTTGGATACGCAGTATTTT.

This chain joins TRBV19 and TRBJ1-5; the D gene is possibly TRBD1 (6 bases). This CDR3 region has 15 residues. V shed 7 bases and J shed 0 bases, with 13 bases lying between them. Germline V lookup: CDR1 LNHDA, CDR2 SQIVND (reference sequence). The CDR3 spells CASTRGINSNQPQHF. CDR3 in DNA: TGTGCCAGTACCAGGGGAATTAATAGCAATCAGCCCCAGCATTTT.

This clone has a single count. The J gene is TRBJ2-7, the V gene TRBV7-9; maybe TRBD2 (5 bases). Per germline, CDR1 SEHNR and CDR2 FQNEAQ (reference sequence). The CDR3 loop spans 13 amino acids. V was clipped by 3 bases and J by 6 bases, with 12 bases between them. The CDR3 sequence: CASSFNRAGEQYF. For the CDR3, the DNA is TGTGCCAGCAGCTTTAATAGGGCGGGCGAGCAGTACTTC.